These 27 T cell receptor beta chains came from one sample sequenced in a study of blood T cell repertoires in COVID-19. Sequencing was performed with immunoSEQ multiplex PCR; in TCRdb, only in-frame clones are kept and a portion is missing. This table holds some 91,000 clones, 60% to 85% found once. The sequencing input was peripheral blood. These receptors were obtained from a man in his sixties or seventies with acute or convalescent COVID-19.

This chain joins TRBV10-2 and TRBJ2-6, with TRBD2 as a possible D gene (6 bases). Trimming removed 6 bases at V and 1 base at J, with 7 bases between. This CDR3 contains 14 residues. Germline loops: CDR1 WSHSY, CDR2 SAAADI. CDR3 DNA: TGCGCCAGCAGCGGGGGTTCTGGGGCCAACGTCCTGACTTTC. This gives the protein CASSGGSGANVLTF.

CDR3 residues: CASNGGPNSNQPQHF. For the CDR3, the DNA is TGTGCCAGTAACGGGGGACCGAATAGCAATCAGCCCCAGCATTTT. The J gene is TRBJ1-5, the V gene TRBV19, with D possibly TRBD1 on 5 matching bases. The CDR3 has 15 residues. The V gene lost 7 bases and the J gene lost 0 bases, with 13 bases spanning the gap. The germline V gene encodes CDR1 LNHDA and CDR2 SQIVND (reference sequence).

The chain has TRBV5-4 and TRBJ1-2; 10 bases fit TRBD1. CDR1 SGHNT and CDR2 YYREEE come from the germline V gene (reference sequence). V shed 4 bases, J shed 7 bases, and the junction held 10 bases outside the gene matches. CDR3 length equals 15 residues. This chain's CDR3 is CASSTAGTGAAGYTF. The CDR3 DNA reads TGTGCCAGCAGCACCGCCGGGACAGGGGCGGCTGGCTACACCTTC.

The gene calls are TRBV5-1 and TRBJ1-4; 7 bases agree with TRBD1. CDR1 SGHRS and CDR2 YFSETQ come from the germline V gene. This CDR3 spans 14 amino acids. Losses at the gene ends were 4 bases for V and 6 bases for J; bases not matched to a gene: 6. The CDR3 spells CASSPEGQDEKLFF. As DNA, the CDR3 is TGCGCCAGCAGCCCCGAAGGACAGGATGAAAAACTGTTTTTT.

As DNA, the CDR3 is TGTGCCAGCAGTTACTGGACAGGCGGAGGGACCCAGTACTTC. Residues: CASSYWTGGGTQYF. The chain uses TRBV6-5 and TRBJ2-5; the match to TRBD1 covers 7 bases. The J segment lost 7 bases and the V segment lost 1 base, leaving 6 bases of the junction unmatched. Per the germline V gene, CDR1 is MNHEY and CDR2 is SVGAGI. The length of the CDR3 is 14 residues.

The chain employs TRBV23-1 and TRBJ2-1; D is perhaps TRBD1 (6 bases). TRBV23-1 is an ORF, with its function uncertain. V was shortened by 3 bases and J by 0 bases, with 21 bases between the two germline ends. The CDR3 is 19 amino acids. CDR3 amino acids: CASSHLGTRALRSYNEQFF. The CDR3 DNA reads TGCGCCAGCAGTCATTTGGGGACAAGAGCTTTGCGCTCCTACAATGAGCAGTTCTTC.

In its sample, this clone was seen a few times. The chain joins TRBV5-1 to TRBJ2-5; 8 bases map to TRBD1. The germline CDR1 and CDR2 sequences are SGHRS and YFSETQ. There are 15 residues in the CDR3. Trimming took 4 bases from V and 2 from J; bases not matched to a gene: 7. The CDR3 bases are TGCGCCAGCAGCGTGCAGGGGGCGACTCAAGAGACCCAGTACTTC. It is translated as CASSVQGATQETQYF. The full variable domain, with the rest looked up from reference TRBV5-1 and TRBJ2-5, is KAGVTQTPRYLIKTRGQQVTLSCSPISGHRSVSWYQQTPGQGLQFLFEYFSETQRNKGNFPGRFSGRQFSNSRSEMNVSTLELGDSALYLCASSVQGATQETQYFGPGTRLLVL.

The rearrangement uses TRBV11-2 and TRBJ1-2, with 11 bases aligning to TRBD1. Per germline, CDR1 SGHAT and CDR2 FQNNGV. Losses at the gene ends were 5 bases for V and 1 base for J; bases not matched to a gene: 6. CDR3 length: 16 residues. In DNA form, the CDR3 reads TGTGCCAGCAGCCAAACCGGGACAGGGGGTAACTATGGCTACACCTTC. Its protein product is CASSQTGTGGNYGYTF.

The chain joins TRBV7-9 to TRBJ1-5; the D gene is possibly TRBD1 (6 bases). Looked up from germline, CDR1 is SEHNR and CDR2 is FQNEAQ (reference sequence). V was pared by 6 bases and J by 6 bases, with 18 bases between. The CDR3 contains 15 residues. In DNA, the CDR3 is TGTGCCAGCAGTTCCGGGACAAGAGACGCTCAGCCCCAGCATTTT. It is translated as CASSSGTRDAQPQHF.

This clone showed up just a few times. This chain joins TRBV7-3 and TRBJ1-1, with 9 nucleotides matching TRBD1. Germline V gene lookup returns CDR1 SGHTA and CDR2 FQGTGA. There are 14 residues in the CDR3. V lost 6 bases, J lost 4 bases, and 6 bases stayed unmatched. The CDR3 here is CASSSDRGGTEAFF. In DNA form, the CDR3 reads TGTGCCAGCAGTTCGGACAGGGGAGGCACTGAAGCTTTCTTT.

The rearrangement uses TRBV3-1 (or the pseudogene TRBV3-2) and TRBJ2-1; 9 nucleotides match TRBD2. Germline CDR1 and CDR2: LGHDT and YNNKEL (reference sequence). J lost 6 bases, V lost 2 bases, and 17 bases had no gene match. The CDR3 consists of 19 residues. CDR3 sequence reads: CASSQPLGELSGSGNEQFF. CDR3 coding DNA: TGTGCCAGCAGCCAACCTCTTGGGGAACTTAGCGGGAGTGGCAATGAGCAGTTCTTC.

This clone was counted once. The chain employs TRBV6-5 and TRBJ2-7, with TRBD1 identical over 7 bases. The germline V gene has CDR1 MNHEY and CDR2 SVGAGI. This CDR3 has 15 residues. Trimming removed 7 bases from V and 3 bases from J; junction bases left unmatched: 12. CDR3 sequence: CASKIYRQGRYEQYF. CDR3 nucleotide sequence: TGTGCCAGCAAGATATACAGACAGGGCCGCTACGAGCAGTACTTC.

The J gene is TRBJ2-6, the V gene TRBV5-1, with 9 bases aligning to TRBD1. Germline trimming cut 4 bases from V and 5 bases from J; bases unmatched to any gene: 16. This CDR3 comprises 19 residues. Germline-derived CDR1 and CDR2 are SGHRS and YFSETQ. The CDR3 sequence: CASSTGGQGTAIRANVLTF. As DNA, the CDR3 is TGCGCCAGCAGCACAGGAGGACAGGGGACGGCAATAAGGGCCAACGTCCTGACTTTC.

This clone has only a few counts. The chain has TRBV19 and TRBJ1-5; TRBD1 might be the D (5 bases). The CDR3 has 13 amino acids. Between the trimmed V and J ends, which lost 7 bases and 5 bases, there was a span of 12 bases. Germline V gives CDR1 LNHDA, CDR2 SQIVND (reference sequence). CDR3 DNA: TGTGCCAGTACCCGACAGTGGGATCAGCCCCAGCATTTT. Protein sequence: CASTRQWDQPQHF.

The chain recombines TRBV30 with TRBJ1-4, with a possible D match to TRBD1 (5 bases). Germline CDR1 is GTSNPN and CDR2 is SVGIG (reference sequence). V shed 2 bases and J shed 5 bases, with 21 bases lying between them. The CDR3 runs to 17 residues. The chain's CDR3 is CAWSPPGTTGPNEKLFF. CDR3 coding DNA: TGTGCCTGGAGTCCACCCGGGACTACTGGCCCGAATGAAAAACTGTTTTTT.

V usage is TRBV27 and J usage is TRBJ1-5; tentatively, D is TRBD1 (5 bases). CDR1 and CDR2 from the germline V gene are MNHEY and SMNVEV (reference sequence). The CDR3 consists of 14 residues. Trimming took 2 bases from V and 7 from J, leaving 12 bases between them. This CDR3 is CASSLGGEGQPQHF. In DNA form, the CDR3 reads TGTGCCAGCAGTTTAGGGGGGGAGGGCCAGCCCCAGCATTTT.

This clone was seen once. This chain joins TRBV5-1 and TRBJ1-1; tentative D call: TRBD1 (5 bases). The CDR3 covers 15 residues. Germline V gene lookup returns CDR1 SGHRS and CDR2 YFSETQ. Trimming shortened V by 0 bases and J by 6 bases, and 15 bases separated the two germline ends. The chain's CDR3 is CASSLVGQGSPEAFF. The CDR3 DNA is TGCGCCAGCAGCTTGGTGGGGCAGGGTAGCCCTGAAGCTTTCTTT.

This chain connects TRBV7-2 to TRBJ1-2; D perhaps matches TRBD1 (6 bases). This CDR3 comprises 17 residues. The germline V gene has CDR1 SGHTA and CDR2 FQGNSA. Deletions cut 1 base from V and 6 bases from J, with 21 bases between. CDR3 protein: CASSLEPLGALTHGYTF. CDR3 nucleotides: TGTGCCAGCAGCTTAGAACCTCTGGGGGCACTCACCCATGGCTACACCTTC. Looking up the rest from reference TRBV7-2 and TRBJ1-2 gives the full variable domain: GAGVSQSPSNKVTEKGKDVELRCDPISGHTALYWYRQSLGQGLEFLIYFQGNSAPDKSGLPSDRFSAERTGGSVSTLTIQRTQQEDSAVYLCASSLEPLGALTHGYTFGSGTRLTVV.

The V and J genes are TRBV6-5 and TRBJ2-7; TRBD1 matches at 8 bases. The CDR3 totals 14 residues. Germline values: CDR1 MNHEY, CDR2 SVGAGI. V was pared by 4 bases and J by 2 bases, with 4 bases of the junction left unmatched. The CDR3, as DNA: TGTGCCAGCAGTTTAACGACAGGGGCCTACGAGCAGTACGTC. Amino acid sequence: CASSLTTGAYEQYV.

V is TRBV11-2 and J is TRBJ2-5; 12 nucleotides agree with TRBD2. This CDR3 has 16 amino acids. The V gene end was trimmed by 5 bases and the J gene end by 3 bases; junction bases not matched to a gene: 7. CDR1 and CDR2 from the germline V gene are SGHAT and FQNNGV. The CDR3 sequence: CASSPRLAGVEETQYF. The CDR3 nucleotides are TGTGCCAGCAGCCCGCGACTAGCGGGAGTGGAAGAGACCCAGTACTTC.

The chain recombines TRBV2 with TRBJ2-3; 7 positions match TRBD1. The germline CDR1 and CDR2 sequences are SNHLY and FYNNEI. The CDR3 extends over 13 amino acids. V lost 6 bases and J lost 6; bases outside the gene matches: 6. CDR3 sequence reads: CASSQDREDTQYF. CDR3 DNA: TGTGCCAGCAGCCAAGACAGGGAGGATACGCAGTATTTT.

This clone was found many times. The chain carries TRBV29-1 and TRBJ2-5; D is possibly TRBD2 (5 bases). The length of the CDR3 is 12 residues. Trimming took 5 bases from V and 4 from J, leaving 11 bases between them. CDR1 and CDR2 (germline): SQVTM, ANQGSEA. The CDR3 region has the DNA TGCAGCGTTCGGACTCTGGGAGAGACCCAGTACTTC. This translates into CSVRTLGETQYF.

This clone came up once. V and J are TRBV24-1 and TRBJ2-6; 8 nucleotides match TRBD1. V lost 7 bases, J lost 3 bases, and 4 bases stayed unmatched. The CDR3 consists of 15 residues. The V gene's germline CDR1 is KGHDR and CDR2 SFDVKD. CDR3 protein: CATSLTGVGANVLTF. Here the CDR3 DNA reads TGTGCCACCAGCTTGACAGGGGTTGGGGCCAACGTCCTGACTTTC.

Here the CDR3 DNA reads TGTGCCAGCAGCTTGGACAGGGTTTACGAGCAGTACGTC. It translates to CASSLDRVYEQYV. J is TRBJ2-7 and V is TRBV5-4; possible D gene TRBD1, 6 bases. The CDR3 contains 13 residues. The germline V gene encodes CDR1 SGHNT and CDR2 YYREEE (reference sequence). Between the trimmed V and J ends, which lost 0 bases and 4 bases, there was a span of 8 bases.

The CDR3 bases are TGCAGCGTTGAGGACGAGGACAGGGGAAAGACCTACAATGAGCAGTTCTTC. Translation: CSVEDEDRGKTYNEQFF. This sequence joins TRBV29-1 and TRBJ2-1; 9 positions match TRBD1. Per the germline V gene, CDR1 is SQVTM and CDR2 is ANQGSEA. This CDR3 region has 17 residues. The V segment lost 3 bases and the J segment 2 bases; nucleotides outside the gene matches: 11.

This clone has more than one count but fewer than ten. The rearrangement uses TRBV7-2 and TRBJ2-7; D perhaps matches TRBD1 (5 bases). CDR1 and CDR2 from the germline V gene are SGHTA and FQGNSA. Between the trimmed V and J ends, which lost 2 bases and 0 bases, there was a span of 20 bases. This CDR3 contains 18 residues. The CDR3 bases are TGTGCCAGCAGCTTACCGCCAGGACACGGATCGGTCTCCTACGAGCAGTACTTC. It translates to CASSLPPGHGSVSYEQYF.

As regards this clone: The same CDR3 arises from other DNA sequences in this sample as well. This chain links TRBV28 with TRBJ1-3, with no clear D. The CDR3 spans 14 residues. CDR1 is MDHEN and CDR2 is SYDVKM in the germline V gene. V shed 3 bases and J shed 0 bases, with 6 bases lying between them. The CDR3 nucleotides read TGTGCCAGCAGTTTGGGAGGCTCTGGAAACACCATATATTTT. Its translation is CASSLGGSGNTIYF.